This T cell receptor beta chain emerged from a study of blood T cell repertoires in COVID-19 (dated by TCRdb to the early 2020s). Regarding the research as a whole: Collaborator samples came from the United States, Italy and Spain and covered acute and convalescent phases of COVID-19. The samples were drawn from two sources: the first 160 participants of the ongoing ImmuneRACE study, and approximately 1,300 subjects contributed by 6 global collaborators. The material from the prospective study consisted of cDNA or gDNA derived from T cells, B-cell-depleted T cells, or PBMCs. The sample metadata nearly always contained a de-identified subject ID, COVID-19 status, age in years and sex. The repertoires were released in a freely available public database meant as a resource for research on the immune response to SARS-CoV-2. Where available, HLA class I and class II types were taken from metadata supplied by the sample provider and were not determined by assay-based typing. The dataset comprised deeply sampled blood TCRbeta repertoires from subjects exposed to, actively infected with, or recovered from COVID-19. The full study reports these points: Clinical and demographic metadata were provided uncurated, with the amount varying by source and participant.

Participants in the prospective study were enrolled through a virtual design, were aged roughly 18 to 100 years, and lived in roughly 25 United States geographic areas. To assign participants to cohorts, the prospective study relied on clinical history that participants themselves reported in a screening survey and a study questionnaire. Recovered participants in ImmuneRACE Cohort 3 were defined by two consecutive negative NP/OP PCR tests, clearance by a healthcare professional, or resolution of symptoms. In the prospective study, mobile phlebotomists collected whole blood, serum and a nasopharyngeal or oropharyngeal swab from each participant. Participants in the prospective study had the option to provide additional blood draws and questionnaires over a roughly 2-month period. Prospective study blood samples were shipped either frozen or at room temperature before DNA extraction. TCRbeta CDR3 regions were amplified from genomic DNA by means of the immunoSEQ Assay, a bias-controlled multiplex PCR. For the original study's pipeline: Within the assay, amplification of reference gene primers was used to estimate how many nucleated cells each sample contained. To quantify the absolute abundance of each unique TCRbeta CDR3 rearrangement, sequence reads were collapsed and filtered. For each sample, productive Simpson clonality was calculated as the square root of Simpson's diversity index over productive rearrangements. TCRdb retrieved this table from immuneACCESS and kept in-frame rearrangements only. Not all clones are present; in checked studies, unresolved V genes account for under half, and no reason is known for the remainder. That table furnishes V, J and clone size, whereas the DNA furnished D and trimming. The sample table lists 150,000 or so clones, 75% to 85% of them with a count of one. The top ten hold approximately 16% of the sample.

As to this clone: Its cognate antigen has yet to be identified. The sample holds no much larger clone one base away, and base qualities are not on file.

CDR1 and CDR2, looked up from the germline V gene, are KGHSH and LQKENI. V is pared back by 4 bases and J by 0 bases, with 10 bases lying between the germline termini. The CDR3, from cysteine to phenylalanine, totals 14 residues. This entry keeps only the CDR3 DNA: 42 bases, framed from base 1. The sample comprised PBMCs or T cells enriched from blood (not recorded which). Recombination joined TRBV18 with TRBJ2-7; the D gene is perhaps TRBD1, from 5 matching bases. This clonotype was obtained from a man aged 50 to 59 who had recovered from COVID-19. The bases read TGTGCCAGCTCACTGGGGCCGAGCTCCTACGAGCAGTACTTC. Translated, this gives CASSLGPSSYEQYF. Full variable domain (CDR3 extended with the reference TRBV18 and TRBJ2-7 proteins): NAGVMQNPRHLVRRRGQEARLRCSPMKGHSHVYWYRQLPEEGLKFMVYLQKENIIDESGMPKERFSAEFPKEGPSILRIQQVVRGDSAAYFCASSLGPSSYEQYFGPGTRLTVT.